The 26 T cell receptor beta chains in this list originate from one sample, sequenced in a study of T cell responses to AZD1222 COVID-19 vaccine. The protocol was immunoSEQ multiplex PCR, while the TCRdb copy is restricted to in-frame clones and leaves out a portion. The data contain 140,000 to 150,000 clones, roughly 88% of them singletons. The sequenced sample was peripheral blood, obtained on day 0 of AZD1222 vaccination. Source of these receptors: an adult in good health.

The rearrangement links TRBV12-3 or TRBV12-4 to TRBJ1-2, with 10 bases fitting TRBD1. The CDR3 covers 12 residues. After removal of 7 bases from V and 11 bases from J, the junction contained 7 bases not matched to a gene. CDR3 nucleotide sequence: TGTGCCAGCACCGGACAGGGGGTAGGGTACACCTTC. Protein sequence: CASTGQGVGYTF.

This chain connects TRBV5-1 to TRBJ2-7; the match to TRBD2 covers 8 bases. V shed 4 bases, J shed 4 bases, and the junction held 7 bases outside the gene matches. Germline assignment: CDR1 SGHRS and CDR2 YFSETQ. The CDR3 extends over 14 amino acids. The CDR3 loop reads CASSRDGGDYEQYF. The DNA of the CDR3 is TGCGCCAGCAGCCGGGACGGGGGGGATTACGAGCAGTACTTC.

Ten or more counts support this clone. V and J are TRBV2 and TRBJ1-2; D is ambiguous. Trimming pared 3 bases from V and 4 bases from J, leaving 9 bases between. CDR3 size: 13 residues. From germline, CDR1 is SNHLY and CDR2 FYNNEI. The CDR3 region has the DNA TGTGCCAGCAGTGATGCAGCGGGCTATGGCTACACCTTC. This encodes CASSDAAGYGYTF.

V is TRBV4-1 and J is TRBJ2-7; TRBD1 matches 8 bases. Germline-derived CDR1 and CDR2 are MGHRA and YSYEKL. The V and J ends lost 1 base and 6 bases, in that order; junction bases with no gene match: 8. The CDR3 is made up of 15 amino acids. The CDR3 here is CASSQVIQGVREQYF. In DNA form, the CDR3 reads TGCGCCAGCAGCCAAGTGATACAGGGGGTCCGCGAGCAGTACTTC.

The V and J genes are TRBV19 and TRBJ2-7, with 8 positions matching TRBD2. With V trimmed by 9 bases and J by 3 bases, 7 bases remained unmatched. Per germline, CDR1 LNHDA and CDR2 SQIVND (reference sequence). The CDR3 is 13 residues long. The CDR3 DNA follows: TGTGCCAGCAAAGGAAGCGGGAGCTACGAGCAGTACTTC. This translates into CASKGSGSYEQYF.

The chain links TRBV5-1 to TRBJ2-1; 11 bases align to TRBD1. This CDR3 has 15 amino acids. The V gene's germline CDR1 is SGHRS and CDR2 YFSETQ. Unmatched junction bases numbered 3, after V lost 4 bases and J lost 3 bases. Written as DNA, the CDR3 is TGCGCCAGCAGCACAGGGACAGGGGGCTACAATGAGCAGTTCTTC. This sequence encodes CASSTGTGGYNEQFF.

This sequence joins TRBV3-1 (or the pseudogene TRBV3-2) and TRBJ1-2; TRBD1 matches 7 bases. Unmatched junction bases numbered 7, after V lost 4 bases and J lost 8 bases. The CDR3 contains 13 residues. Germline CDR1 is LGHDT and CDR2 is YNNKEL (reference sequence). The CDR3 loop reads CASSPSTGVGYTF. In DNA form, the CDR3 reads TGTGCCAGCAGCCCAAGCACAGGGGTCGGCTACACCTTC.

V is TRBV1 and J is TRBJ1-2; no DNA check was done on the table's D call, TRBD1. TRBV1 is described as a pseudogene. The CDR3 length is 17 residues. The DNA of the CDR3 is TGCACCAGCGGCGGAAAGGACAGGCTACTCGAAGGCTATGGCTACACCTTC. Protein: CTSGGKDRLLEGYGYTF.

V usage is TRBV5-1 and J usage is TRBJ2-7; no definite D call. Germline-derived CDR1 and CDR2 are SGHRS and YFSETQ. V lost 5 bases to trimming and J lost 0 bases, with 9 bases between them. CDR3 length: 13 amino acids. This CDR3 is CASRIASSYEQYF. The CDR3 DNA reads TGCGCCAGCAGGATTGCGAGCTCCTACGAGCAGTACTTC.

CDR3 DNA: TGTGCCAGCAGCCCTTCGGGGACAGGGAATAATCAGCCCCAGCATTTT. This encodes CASSPSGTGNNQPQHF. The V gene is TRBV7-8, the J gene TRBJ1-5; 9 bases match TRBD1. Per germline, CDR1 SGHVS and CDR2 FQNEAQ. The CDR3 has 16 amino acids. V lost 5 bases to trimming and J lost 4 bases; unmatched junction nucleotides: 9. Using reference TRBV7-8 and TRBJ1-5 for the parts outside the CDR3, the full variable domain is GAGVSQSPRYKVAKRGQDVALRCDPISGHVSLFWYQQALGQGPEFLTYFQNEAQLDKSGLPSDRFFAERPEGSVSTLKIQRTQQEDSAVYLCASSPSGTGNNQPQHFGDGTRLSIL.

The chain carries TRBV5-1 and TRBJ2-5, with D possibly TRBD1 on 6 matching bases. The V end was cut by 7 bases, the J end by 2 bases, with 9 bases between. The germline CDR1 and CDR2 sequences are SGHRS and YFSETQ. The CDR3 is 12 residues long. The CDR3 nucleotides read TGCGCCAGCGGGACACGTCAAGAGACCCAGTACTTC. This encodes CASGTRQETQYF. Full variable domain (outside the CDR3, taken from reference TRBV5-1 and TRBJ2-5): KAGVTQTPRYLIKTRGQQVTLSCSPISGHRSVSWYQQTPGQGLQFLFEYFSETQRNKGNFPGRFSGRQFSNSRSEMNVSTLELGDSALYLCASGTRQETQYFGPGTRLLVL.

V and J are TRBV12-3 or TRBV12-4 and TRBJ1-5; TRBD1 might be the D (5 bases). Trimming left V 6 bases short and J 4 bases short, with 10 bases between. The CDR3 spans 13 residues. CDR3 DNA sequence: TGTGCCAGCAGCCCCGGGGGAAATCAGCCCCAGCATTTT. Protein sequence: CASSPGGNQPQHF.

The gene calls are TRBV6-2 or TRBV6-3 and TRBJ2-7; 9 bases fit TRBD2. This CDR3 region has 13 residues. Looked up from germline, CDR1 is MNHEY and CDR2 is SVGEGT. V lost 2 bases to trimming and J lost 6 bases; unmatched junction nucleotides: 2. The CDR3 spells CASSYGREGEQYF. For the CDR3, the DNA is TGTGCCAGCAGTTACGGGCGGGAGGGCGAGCAGTACTTC.

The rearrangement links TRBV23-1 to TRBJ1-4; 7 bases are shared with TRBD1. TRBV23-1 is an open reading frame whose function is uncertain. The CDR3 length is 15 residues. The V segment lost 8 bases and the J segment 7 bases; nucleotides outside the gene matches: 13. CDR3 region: CASWVRGREGEKLFF. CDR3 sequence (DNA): TGCGCCAGCTGGGTGAGGGGGCGGGAGGGTGAAAAACTGTTTTTT.

As DNA, the CDR3 is TGTGCCAGTAGTCCCCTAGCGGACTCTCCACGAGATACGCAGTATTTT. Translating it yields CASSPLADSPRDTQYF. This chain uses TRBV19 with TRBJ2-3, with 7 bases identical to TRBD2. Germline-derived CDR1 and CDR2 are LNHDA and SQIVND (reference sequence). V lost 5 bases, J lost 5 bases, and 13 bases stayed unmatched. This CDR3 is 16 amino acids long. Filled out from reference TRBV19 and TRBJ2-3, the complete variable domain reads DGGITQSPKYLFRKEGQNVTLSCEQNLNHDAMYWYRQDPGQGLRLIYYSQIVNDFQKGDIAEGYSVSREKKESFPLTVTSAQKNPTAFYLCASSPLADSPRDTQYFGPGTRLTVL.

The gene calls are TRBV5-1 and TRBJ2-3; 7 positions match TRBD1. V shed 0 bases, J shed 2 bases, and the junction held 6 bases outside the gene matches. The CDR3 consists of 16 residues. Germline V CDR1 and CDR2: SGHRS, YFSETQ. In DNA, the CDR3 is TGCGCCAGCAGCTTGGCCACAGGGGACCTCACAGATACGCAGTATTTT. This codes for CASSLATGDLTDTQYF.

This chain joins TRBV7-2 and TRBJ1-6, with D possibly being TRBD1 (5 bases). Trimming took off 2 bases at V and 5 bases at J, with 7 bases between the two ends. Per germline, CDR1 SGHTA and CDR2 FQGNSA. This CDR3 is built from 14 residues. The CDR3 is CASSLNRNNSPLHF. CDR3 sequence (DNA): TGTGCCAGCAGCTTAAACAGGAATAATTCACCCCTCCACTTT.

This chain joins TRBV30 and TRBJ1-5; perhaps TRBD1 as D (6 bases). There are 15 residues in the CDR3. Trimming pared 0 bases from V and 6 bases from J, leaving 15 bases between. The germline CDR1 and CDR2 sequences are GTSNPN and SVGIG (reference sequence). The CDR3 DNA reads TGTGCCTGGAGTGTCCCGGGGGCCTTAGGTCAGCCCCAGCATTTT. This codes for CAWSVPGALGQPQHF.

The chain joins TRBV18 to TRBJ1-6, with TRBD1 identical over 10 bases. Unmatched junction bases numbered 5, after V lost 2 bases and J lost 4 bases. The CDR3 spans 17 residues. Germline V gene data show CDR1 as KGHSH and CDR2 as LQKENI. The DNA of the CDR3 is TGTGCCAGCTCACCAATCCGGGACAGGGGTTATAATTCACCCCTCCACTTT. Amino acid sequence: CASSPIRDRGYNSPLHF. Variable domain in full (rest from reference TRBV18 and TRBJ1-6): NAGVMQNPRHLVRRRGQEARLRCSPMKGHSHVYWYRQLPEEGLKFMVYLQKENIIDESGMPKERFSAEFPKEGPSILRIQQVVRGDSAAYFCASSPIRDRGYNSPLHFGNGTRLTVT.

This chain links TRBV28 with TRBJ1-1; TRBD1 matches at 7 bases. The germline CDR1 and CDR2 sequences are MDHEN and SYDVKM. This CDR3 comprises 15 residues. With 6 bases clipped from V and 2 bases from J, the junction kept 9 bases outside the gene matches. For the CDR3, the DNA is TGTGCCAGCAGGCGTCCCTCAGGGGGAAACACTGAAGCTTTCTTT. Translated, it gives CASRRPSGGNTEAFF.

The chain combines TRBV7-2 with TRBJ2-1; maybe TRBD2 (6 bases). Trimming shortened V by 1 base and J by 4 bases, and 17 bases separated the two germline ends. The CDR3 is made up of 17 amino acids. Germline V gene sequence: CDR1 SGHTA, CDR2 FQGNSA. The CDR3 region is CASSLVVSGGIYNEQFF. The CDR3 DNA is TGTGCCAGCAGCTTAGTGGTTTCAGGAGGGATTTACAATGAGCAGTTCTTC.

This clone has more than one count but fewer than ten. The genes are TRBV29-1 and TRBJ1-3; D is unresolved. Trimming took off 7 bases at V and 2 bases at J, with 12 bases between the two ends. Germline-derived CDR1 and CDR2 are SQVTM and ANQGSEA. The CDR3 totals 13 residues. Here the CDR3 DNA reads TGCAGCGCTCGACGGGGAGCTGGAAACACCATATATTTT. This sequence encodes CSARRGAGNTIYF.

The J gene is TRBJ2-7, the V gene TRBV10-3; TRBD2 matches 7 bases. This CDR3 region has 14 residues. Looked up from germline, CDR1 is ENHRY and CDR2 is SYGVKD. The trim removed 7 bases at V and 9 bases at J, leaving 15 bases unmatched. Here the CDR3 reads CAITPGLLEMRQYF. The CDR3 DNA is TGTGCCATCACTCCGGGACTACTAGAAATGAGGCAGTACTTC.

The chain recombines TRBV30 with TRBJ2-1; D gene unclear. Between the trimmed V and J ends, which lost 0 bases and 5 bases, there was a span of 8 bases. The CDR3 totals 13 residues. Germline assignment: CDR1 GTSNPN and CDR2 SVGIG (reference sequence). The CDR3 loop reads CAWSVQLDNEQFF. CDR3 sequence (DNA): TGTGCCTGGAGTGTACAGCTCGACAATGAGCAGTTCTTC.

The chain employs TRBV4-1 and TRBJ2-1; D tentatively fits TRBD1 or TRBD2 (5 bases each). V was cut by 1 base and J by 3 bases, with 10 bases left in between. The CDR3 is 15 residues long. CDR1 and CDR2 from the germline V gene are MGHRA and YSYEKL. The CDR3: CASSQGGPSYNEQFF. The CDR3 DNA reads TGCGCCAGCAGCCAAGGGGGACCGAGCTACAATGAGCAGTTCTTC.

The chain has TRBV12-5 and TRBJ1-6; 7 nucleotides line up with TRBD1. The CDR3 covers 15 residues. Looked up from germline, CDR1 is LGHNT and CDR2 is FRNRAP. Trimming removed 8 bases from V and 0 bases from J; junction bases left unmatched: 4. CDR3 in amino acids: CASRQGISYNSPLHF. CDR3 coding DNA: TGTGCTAGTAGACAGGGTATCTCCTATAATTCACCCCTCCACTTT.